The source of this TCR beta chain is a study of shared clonotypes between healthy human individuals. Germline V lookup: CDR1 MNHEY, CDR2 SMNVEV (reference sequence). V lost 3 bases to trimming and J lost 4 bases, with 9 bases between them. CDR3 size: 13 residues. CD45RA+ naive and CD45RA-negative memory subsets were separated from CD4+ cells. Per the authors' pipeline: Because ImmunoSEQ provided only junction sequences with no quality scores, the filtering differed. Assay: immunoSEQ multiplex PCR; the TCRdb copy retains only in-frame clones and omits some. The V and J calls and clone size were taken over from that table, and D and trimming were inferred from the DNA. This table holds about 1.5 million clones, around 98% found once. This clone was observed a single time.

The chain recombines TRBV27 with TRBJ2-5; D is unclear. This TCR came from a man younger than 45 in good health. Sequencing used naive CD4+ T cells sorted from blood. The subset: CD45RA+ positively selected. CDR3 DNA sequence: TGTGCCAGCAGTTTGAGTACTCGAGAGACCCAGTACTTC. Residues: CASSLSTRETQYF.